This T cell receptor beta chain is drawn from a study of sequential checkpoint blockade in melanoma. Study-wide context: Arm A got nivolumab then ipilimumab; arm B the reverse, 1:1.

Here immunoSEQ multiplex PCR was the method, and the copy in TCRdb shows in-frame clones only, minus some. The top ten hold 20% to 25% of the sample, which has 3,500 or so clones, 50% to 75% seen once. Germline V lookup: CDR1 LNHDA, CDR2 SQIVND (reference sequence). There are 14 residues in the CDR3. Sample treatment: randomized to nivolumab then ipilimumab (arm A) or the reverse (arm B). Sorted cells were live CD3+CD8+, lacking CD19 and CD56, from PBMCs. This sequence originates from a human donor with melanoma. The sequences come from CD8+ T cells sorted from blood (inferred from file names), collected from a patient given nivolumab and ipilimumab in sequence. The J gene is TRBJ2-5, the V gene TRBV19; D gene ambiguous. The DNA end is a closer match to TRBJ2-7, so the J assignment may be wrong. The CDR3, as DNA: TGTGCCAGTAGTATAGATACTACCCGCTACGAGCAGTACTTC. It yields the protein CASSIDTTRYEQYF.